This passage covers 20 T cell receptor beta chains from one sample sequenced in a study of OX40 agonist ivuxolimab in advanced cancers. Generated by immunoSEQ multiplex PCR, the TCRdb table keeps only in-frame clones and is missing some. The sample comprises about 77,000 clones, roughly 84% of which are singletons, and approximately 6.2% rests with the top ten. The material was CD4+ or CD8+ T cells sorted from blood, obtained in a trial of the OX40 agonist ivuxolimab. Receptors were obtained from an adult with an advanced solid tumor such as melanoma, head and neck, liver or kidney cancer.

The CDR3 DNA reads TGCAGCGTTGCGTCCAGCCTCGGGCCCTACACCTTC. It encodes CSVASSLGPYTF. The chain recombines TRBV29-1 with TRBJ1-2; D is unclear. CDR1 is SQVTM and CDR2 is ANQGSEA in the germline V gene. This CDR3 has 12 residues. Trimming took off 4 bases at V and 10 bases at J, with 16 bases between the two ends.

Comments on this clone: This CDR3 is also generated by other DNA sequences in the sample. The chain joins TRBV29-1 to TRBJ2-7, with 8 bases aligning to TRBD1. The CDR3 runs to 12 residues. Germline CDR1 reads SQVTM; CDR2 reads ANQGSEA. The ends lost 6 bases at V and 7 bases at J; junction bases unmatched: 8. CDR3 region: CSVGQGAGEQYF. The CDR3 nucleotides read TGCAGCGTAGGGCAGGGGGCGGGAGAGCAGTACTTC.

This chain links TRBV28 with TRBJ2-1; no reliable D call. The CDR3 is 12 residues long. Per germline, CDR1 MDHEN and CDR2 SYDVKM. V gave up 2 bases and J gave up 9 bases, with 8 bases separating them. The DNA for the CDR3 is TGTGCCAGCAGTTTACAGTGGAGTGAGCAGTTCTTC. Translating gives CASSLQWSEQFF.

The chain couples TRBV18 to TRBJ1-1, with TRBD1 identical over 9 bases. This CDR3 is built from 15 residues. After removal of 3 bases from V and 4 bases from J, the junction contained 6 bases not matched to a gene. The V gene's germline CDR1 is KGHSH and CDR2 LQKENI. CDR3 protein: CASSPSGQGGTEAFF. CDR3 DNA: TGTGCCAGCTCACCTTCGGGACAGGGCGGCACTGAAGCTTTCTTT. The whole variable domain, filled in from reference TRBV18 and TRBJ1-1, reads NAGVMQNPRHLVRRRGQEARLRCSPMKGHSHVYWYRQLPEEGLKFMVYLQKENIIDESGMPKERFSAEFPKEGPSILRIQQVVRGDSAAYFCASSPSGQGGTEAFFGQGTRLTVV.

The chain is built from TRBV10-3 and TRBJ1-6; D is uncertain. V gave up 7 bases and J gave up 14 bases, with 9 bases separating them. Per germline, CDR1 ENHRY and CDR2 SYGVKD. The CDR3 covers 10 residues. The CDR3 DNA sequence: TGTGCCATCAATCCCGACTCCCTCCACTTT. Amino acids: CAINPDSLHF.

The rearrangement uses TRBV14 and TRBJ2-1; 7 nucleotides align to TRBD2. The CDR3 is 13 amino acids. The ends lost 1 base at V and 12 bases at J; junction bases unmatched: 6. CDR1 is SGHDN, CDR2 FVKESK, per germline. The CDR3 protein is CASSQVRGGGQFF. The CDR3 DNA follows: TGTGCCAGCAGCCAAGTACGGGGCGGGGGGCAGTTCTTC.

J is TRBJ1-4 and V is TRBV11-2, with 8 bases lining up with TRBD1. V dropped 3 bases and J dropped 8; count of bases not matched to a gene: 5. The germline V gene encodes CDR1 SGHAT and CDR2 FQNNGV. CDR3 length: 14 amino acids. CDR3 amino acids: CASSFGQGREKLFF. DNA of the CDR3: TGTGCCAGCAGCTTCGGACAGGGCCGAGAAAAACTGTTTTTT.

The rearrangement links TRBV6-1 to TRBJ1-6; the D is unclear. Germline V gene sequence: CDR1 MNHNS, CDR2 SASEGT. Between the trimmed V and J ends, which lost 6 bases and 0 bases, there was a span of 6 bases. The CDR3 has 14 amino acids. The CDR3 loop reads CASRGSSYNSPLHF. The CDR3 nucleotides read TGTGCCAGCAGGGGGAGCTCCTATAATTCACCCCTCCACTTT.

The chain employs TRBV6-5 and TRBJ2-7; TRBD2 agrees at 7 bases. The CDR3 runs 14 residues. Unmatched junction bases numbered 11, after V lost 7 bases and J lost 5 bases. Germline V CDR1 and CDR2: MNHEY, SVGAGI. CDR3 coding DNA: TGTGCCAGCACCGTAGCTACTAGCGCCCACGAGCAGTACTTC. Its protein product is CASTVATSAHEQYF.

The chain is built from TRBV11-2 and TRBJ2-1, with D uncertain. There are 13 residues in the CDR3. CDR1 is SGHAT and CDR2 is FQNNGV in the germline V gene. V shed 5 bases and J shed 9 bases, with 14 bases lying between them. The CDR3 DNA reads as TGTGCCAGCAGCCAAGGTCCGTGGGCTGAGCAGTTCTTC. Its protein product is CASSQGPWAEQFF.

The CDR3 loop is CASSYERLGNSPLHF. The CDR3, as DNA: TGTGCCAGCAGTTACGAACGCCTCGGGAATTCACCCCTCCACTTT. V usage is TRBV6-5 and J usage is TRBJ1-6; D is unresolved. V lost 2 bases and J 7 bases, leaving 12 bases between the germline ends. The V gene's germline CDR1 is MNHEY and CDR2 SVGAGI. The CDR3 has 15 amino acids.

The chain uses TRBV18 and TRBJ1-1; D ambiguous. Per the germline V gene, CDR1 is KGHSH and CDR2 is LQKENI. This CDR3 has 14 residues. Trimming cost V 3 bases and J 5 bases, with 13 bases left between them. The chain's CDR3 is CASSPAGWGTEAFF. The CDR3 bases are TGTGCCAGCTCACCCGCAGGATGGGGTACTGAAGCTTTCTTT. The complete variable domain, with remaining parts taken from reference TRBV18 and TRBJ1-1, reads NAGVMQNPRHLVRRRGQEARLRCSPMKGHSHVYWYRQLPEEGLKFMVYLQKENIIDESGMPKERFSAEFPKEGPSILRIQQVVRGDSAAYFCASSPAGWGTEAFFGQGTRLTVV.

The chain carries TRBV6-1 and TRBJ1-5; D remains ambiguous. CDR3 length: 11 residues. Per germline, CDR1 MNHNS and CDR2 SASEGT. The ends were cut back, 3 bases at V and 6 bases at J, with 3 bases in the middle. The CDR3 spells CASSDAQPQHF. CDR3 sequence (DNA): TGTGCCAGCAGTGACGCTCAGCCCCAGCATTTT.

The gene calls are TRBV5-7 and TRBJ2-7; maybe TRBD1 (6 bases). TRBV5-7 is an open reading frame whose function is uncertain. The CDR3 runs to 15 residues. V was clipped by 7 bases and J by 0 bases, with 17 bases between them. The CDR3 loop is CASENTGYSSYEQYF. As DNA, the CDR3 is TGTGCCAGCGAAAACACAGGGTACAGCTCCTACGAGCAGTACTTC.

The sample holds a few counts of this clone. The gene calls are TRBV10-3 and TRBJ2-3, with D possibly TRBD2 on 5 matching bases. V was shortened by 3 bases and J by 2 bases, with 15 bases between the two germline ends. Germline V CDR1 and CDR2: ENHRY, SYGVKD. CDR3 length: 16 residues. CDR3 nucleotides: TGTGCCATCAGTGATAGGACTGCATCCTCCACAGATACGCAGTATTTT. This encodes CAISDRTASSTDTQYF.

The rearrangement joins TRBV20-1 to TRBJ1-2, with unresolved D. Germline V lookup: CDR1 DFQATT, CDR2 SNEGSKA (reference sequence). The CDR3 length is 11 residues. Trimming removed 7 bases from V and 2 bases from J, with 8 bases in between. CDR3 DNA sequence: TGCAGTGTCCCAGAGAACTATGGCTACACCTTC. Translated, it gives CSVPENYGYTF.

The chain employs TRBV19 and TRBJ1-2, with unresolved D. CDR3 size: 13 residues. Germline V gene lookup returns CDR1 LNHDA and CDR2 SQIVND (reference sequence). The V and J ends lost 9 bases and 6 bases respectively, with 17 bases between them. CDR3 DNA sequence: TGTGCCAGCCACCGTGGGTTTTCGGATGGCTACACCTTC. Residues: CASHRGFSDGYTF.

The chain combines TRBV27 with TRBJ1-2, with 7 bases that match TRBD1. The CDR3 runs to 11 residues. With V trimmed by 6 bases and J by 12 bases, 7 bases remained unmatched. Per germline, CDR1 MNHEY and CDR2 SMNVEV (reference sequence). The CDR3 region is CASRSTGSNTF. The DNA of the CDR3 is TGTGCCAGCAGGTCGACAGGGAGTAACACCTTC.

The gene calls are TRBV5-4 and TRBJ2-3, with D possibly being TRBD1 or TRBD2 (5 bases each). V shed 0 bases and J shed 1 base, with 6 bases lying between them. CDR1 is SGHNT and CDR2 is YYREEE in the germline V gene (reference sequence). The CDR3 length is 14 residues. The CDR3 sequence is CASSLGDGTDTQYF. The DNA for the CDR3 is TGTGCCAGCAGCTTGGGGGACGGCACAGATACGCAGTATTTT.

The chain employs TRBV11-1 and TRBJ2-5; either TRBD1 or TRBD2 may supply D (5 bases each). The germline CDR1 and CDR2 sequences are SGHAT and FQDESV (reference sequence). This CDR3 region has 13 residues. V gave up 4 bases and J gave up 1 base, with 7 bases separating them. CDR3 in amino acids: CASSYGTQETQYF. In nucleotides, the CDR3 is TGTGCCAGCAGCTACGGGACCCAAGAGACCCAGTACTTC.